This T cell receptor (beta chain) stems from a study of blood T cells in healthy people across ages (dated by TCRdb to between 2014 and 2017). Background on the whole study: In model experiments, roughly one uniquely barcoded TCR beta cDNA molecule per two T cells was captured by template switching. To track age-related changes in TCR beta repertoire diversity, the study relied on deep sequencing normalized with unique cDNA molecular identifiers. Four age groups were formed from the donors: young (average about 17 years), middle-aged (around 37), aged (roughly 58) and long-lived (about 80). Donors of different ages were randomly distributed across sequencing lanes to avoid experimental bias. The study analyzed two additional independent replicas of 1 million unique cDNA reads from the same blood draw for two donors, one aged 18 to 29 and one aged 80 or older. What the study reported, not specific to this receptor: Estimates of total diversity based on one million sequenced T cells were considered lower bounds and underestimates. The CMV infection status of donors was not known, potentially confounding age-related changes in expanded clonotypes. Compared with the aged group, the long-lived group had more naive CD4+ T cells, fewer expanded clones and increased TCR diversity, a pattern suggesting age selection. As age increased, observed TCR beta diversity per million T cells dropped in a roughly linear way, and a significant reduction was already evident by age about 40. Since profiling was done on bulk unsorted PBMCs, naive and antigen-experienced compartments could not be conclusively compared. Observed TCR beta diversity correlated strongly with the percentage of naive T cells measured by flow cytometry.

The library was built by means of 5' RACE. Sequencing took place on an Illumina HiSeq 2500. The second PCR ran for roughly 6 to 11 cycles and used a J-beta primer mix along with a sample-barcoded 5' primer. A template-switch 5' adaptor carrying 12 random nucleotides introduced a unique molecular identifier onto each TCR beta cDNA molecule. At least 2.5 million CDR3-containing paired-end reads were obtained from each sample. First-strand cDNA was synthesized from all RNA with the Mint cDNA synthesis kit, primed by a TRBC-specific oligonucleotide. All cDNA was treated with uracil-DNA glycosylase and then went through a first 18-cycle PCR with the universal primers M1SS and BC2_uni_R. The authors' analysis ran thus. Normalization of each sample was performed by random selection of 1 million high-quality reads, each carrying a distinct molecular identifier. Instead of being binned into consensus sequences, reads with shared molecular identifiers were discarded. MiTCR, set to a Q25 quality threshold and the strictest error-elimination algorithm, was used for CDR3 identification, clonotype clustering and error correction. Lower-bound total TCR beta diversity was estimated with a nonparametric unseen species model using Euler transformation. TCRdb reanalyzed the raw reads on its own, using fastp at Q25 for trimming and MiXCR for clone calling, and kept in-frame beta chains. Each entry is one CDR3 protein sequence, shown with its most common DNA and genes. TCRdb, rather than the study authors, made the V and J calls. Present in this sample are 2 million or so distinct CDR3 sequences, around 48% of which were seen just once. Approximately 2.1% of the sample is held by the ten biggest clonotypes.

The donors were about 40 Caucasian individuals from Russia, aged roughly 6 to 100 years, who were systemically healthy. Around 10 milliliters of peripheral blood were collected from each donor into EDTA-treated Vacutainer tubes. PBMCs were isolated by Ficoll-Paque density-gradient centrifugation, with at least 6.5 million obtained per sample. Total RNA was extracted from PBMCs with Trizol reagent, with at least 6 micrograms obtained per sample. For every donor, flow cytometry on a PBMC aliquot measured the percentage of naive CD45RAhigh/CD27high T cells. In the germline V gene (reference sequence), CDR1 corresponds to MNHNY and CDR2 to SVGAGI. The CDR3 starts with the cysteine, ends with the phenylalanine, and has 16 residues. The CDR3 DNA has 48 bases and is translated from base 1. At the junction V is shortened by 6 bases and J by 10 bases, with 28 bases in between. Comments on this clonotype: This receptor's antigen is unknown. No base quality values were provided; no much bigger clone lies one nucleotide off.

This receptor chain uses TRBV6-6 and TRBJ2-7; the D gene is tentatively TRBD1 or TRBD2, each matching 6 bases. The sample consisted of blood. This clonotype was obtained from a woman aged 40 to 49 in good health. The CDR3 here reads CASRPLRLGGQEIQYF. The DNA is as follows: TGTGCCAGCAGACCCCTTCGATTGGGGGGCCAAGAGATCCAGTACTTC.